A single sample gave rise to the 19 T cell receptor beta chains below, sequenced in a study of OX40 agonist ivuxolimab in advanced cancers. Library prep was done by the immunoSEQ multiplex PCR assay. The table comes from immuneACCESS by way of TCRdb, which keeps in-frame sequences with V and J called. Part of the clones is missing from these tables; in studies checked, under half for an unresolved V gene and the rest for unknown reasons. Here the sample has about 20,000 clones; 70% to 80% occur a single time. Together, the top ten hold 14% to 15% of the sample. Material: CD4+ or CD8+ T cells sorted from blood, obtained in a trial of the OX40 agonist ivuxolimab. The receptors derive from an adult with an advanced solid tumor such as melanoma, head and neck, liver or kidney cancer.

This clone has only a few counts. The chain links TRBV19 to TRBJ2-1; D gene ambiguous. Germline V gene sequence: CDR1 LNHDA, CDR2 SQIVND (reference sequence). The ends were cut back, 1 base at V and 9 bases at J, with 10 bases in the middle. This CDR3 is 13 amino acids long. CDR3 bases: TGTGCCAGTAGTATAGTTCCGAGGAGTGAGCAGTTCTTC. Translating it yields CASSIVPRSEQFF.

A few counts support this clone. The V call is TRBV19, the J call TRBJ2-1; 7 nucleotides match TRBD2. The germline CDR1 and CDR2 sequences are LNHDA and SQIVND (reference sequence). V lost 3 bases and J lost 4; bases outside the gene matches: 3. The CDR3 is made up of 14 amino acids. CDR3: CASSMGGDYNEQFF. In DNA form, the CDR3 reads TGTGCCAGTAGTATGGGGGGGGATTACAATGAGCAGTTCTTC. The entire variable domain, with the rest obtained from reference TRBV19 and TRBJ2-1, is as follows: DGGITQSPKYLFRKEGQNVTLSCEQNLNHDAMYWYRQDPGQGLRLIYYSQIVNDFQKGDIAEGYSVSREKKESFPLTVTSAQKNPTAFYLCASSMGGDYNEQFFGPGTRLTVL.

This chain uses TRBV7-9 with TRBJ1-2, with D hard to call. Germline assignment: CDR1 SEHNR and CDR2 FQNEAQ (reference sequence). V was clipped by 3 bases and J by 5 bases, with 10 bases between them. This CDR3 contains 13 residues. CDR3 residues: CASSFPELYGYTF. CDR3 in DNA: TGTGCCAGCAGCTTCCCTGAGCTGTATGGCTACACCTTC.

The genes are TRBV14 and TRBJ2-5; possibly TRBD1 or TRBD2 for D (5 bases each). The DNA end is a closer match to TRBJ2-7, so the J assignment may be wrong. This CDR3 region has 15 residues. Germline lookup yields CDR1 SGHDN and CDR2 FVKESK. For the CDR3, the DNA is TGTGCCAGCAGCCACCGTCCCGGGACGGACTACGAGCAGTACTTC. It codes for CASSHRPGTDYEQYF.

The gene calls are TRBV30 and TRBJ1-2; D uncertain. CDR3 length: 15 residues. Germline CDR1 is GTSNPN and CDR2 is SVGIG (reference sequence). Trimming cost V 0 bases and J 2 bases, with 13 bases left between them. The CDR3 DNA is TGTGCCTGGAGTGTACTCCGTCAGTCCAACTATGGCTACACCTTC. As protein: CAWSVLRQSNYGYTF. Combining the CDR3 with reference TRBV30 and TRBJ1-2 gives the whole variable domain SQTIHQWPATLVQPVGSPLSLECTVEGTSNPNLYWYRQAAGRGLQLLFYSVGIGQISSEVPQNLSASRPQDRQFILSSKKLLLSDSGFYLCAWSVLRQSNYGYTFGSGTRLTVV.

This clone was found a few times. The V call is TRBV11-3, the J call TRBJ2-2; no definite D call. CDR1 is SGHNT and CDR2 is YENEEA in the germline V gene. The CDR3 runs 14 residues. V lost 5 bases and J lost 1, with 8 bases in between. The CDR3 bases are TGTGCCAGCAGCCGTAACCAGAACACCGGGGAGCTGTTTTTT. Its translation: CASSRNQNTGELFF.

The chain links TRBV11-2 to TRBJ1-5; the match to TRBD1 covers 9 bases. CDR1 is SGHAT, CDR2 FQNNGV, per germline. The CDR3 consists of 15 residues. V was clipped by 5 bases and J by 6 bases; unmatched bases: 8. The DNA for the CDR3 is TGTGCCAGCAGCCTGAACAGGGGGCCTAGTCAGCCCCAGCATTTT. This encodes CASSLNRGPSQPQHF.

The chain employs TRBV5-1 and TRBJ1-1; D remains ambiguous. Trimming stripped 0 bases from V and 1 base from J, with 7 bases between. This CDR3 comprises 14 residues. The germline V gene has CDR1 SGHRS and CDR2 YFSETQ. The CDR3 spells CASSLAGQNTEAFF. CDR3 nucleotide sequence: TGCGCCAGCAGCTTGGCCGGCCAGAACACTGAAGCTTTCTTT.

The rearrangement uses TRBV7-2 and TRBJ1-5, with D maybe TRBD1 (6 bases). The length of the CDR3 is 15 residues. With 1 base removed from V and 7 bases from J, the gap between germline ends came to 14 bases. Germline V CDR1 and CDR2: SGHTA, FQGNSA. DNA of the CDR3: TGTGCCAGCAGCTTAGTACCCGGGGGCGGACAGCCCCAGCATTTT. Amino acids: CASSLVPGGGQPQHF. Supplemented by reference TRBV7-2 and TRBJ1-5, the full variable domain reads GAGVSQSPSNKVTEKGKDVELRCDPISGHTALYWYRQSLGQGLEFLIYFQGNSAPDKSGLPSDRFSAERTGGSVSTLTIQRTQQEDSAVYLCASSLVPGGGQPQHFGDGTRLSIL.

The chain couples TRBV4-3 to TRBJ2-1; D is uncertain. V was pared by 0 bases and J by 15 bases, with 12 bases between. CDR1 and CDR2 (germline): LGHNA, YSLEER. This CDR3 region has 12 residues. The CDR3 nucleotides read TGCGCCAGCAGCCAAGATTCTAGGATAACGTTCTTC. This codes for CASSQDSRITFF.

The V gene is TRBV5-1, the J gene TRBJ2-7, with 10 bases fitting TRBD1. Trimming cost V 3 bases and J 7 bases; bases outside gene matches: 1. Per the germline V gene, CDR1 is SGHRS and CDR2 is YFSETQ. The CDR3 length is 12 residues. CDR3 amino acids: CASSSDRGEQYF. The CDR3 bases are TGCGCCAGCAGCTCGGACAGGGGGGAGCAGTACTTC.

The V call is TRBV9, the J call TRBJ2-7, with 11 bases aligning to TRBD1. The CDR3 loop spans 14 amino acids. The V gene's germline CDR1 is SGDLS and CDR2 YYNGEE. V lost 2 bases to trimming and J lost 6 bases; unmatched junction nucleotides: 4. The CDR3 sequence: CASSVSGTGGEQYF. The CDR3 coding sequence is TGTGCCAGCAGCGTCTCCGGGACAGGGGGCGAGCAGTACTTC.

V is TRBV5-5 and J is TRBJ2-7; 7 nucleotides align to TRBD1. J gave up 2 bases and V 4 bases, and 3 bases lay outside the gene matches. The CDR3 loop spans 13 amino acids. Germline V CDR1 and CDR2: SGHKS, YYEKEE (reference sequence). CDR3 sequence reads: CASSGQGAYEQYF. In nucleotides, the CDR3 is TGTGCCAGCAGCGGGCAGGGGGCCTACGAGCAGTACTTC. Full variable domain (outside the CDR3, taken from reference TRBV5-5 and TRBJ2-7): DAGVTQSPTHLIKTRGQQVTLRCSPISGHKSVSWYQQVLGQGPQFIFQYYEKEERGRGNFPDRFSARQFPNYSSELNVNALLLGDSALYLCASSGQGAYEQYFGPGTRLTVT.

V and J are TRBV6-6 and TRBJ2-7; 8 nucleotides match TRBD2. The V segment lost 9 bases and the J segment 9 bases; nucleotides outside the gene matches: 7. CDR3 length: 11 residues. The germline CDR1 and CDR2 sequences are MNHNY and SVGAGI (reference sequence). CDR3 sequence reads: CASTGGEWQYF. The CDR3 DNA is TGTGCCAGTACGGGGGGGGAATGGCAGTACTTC.

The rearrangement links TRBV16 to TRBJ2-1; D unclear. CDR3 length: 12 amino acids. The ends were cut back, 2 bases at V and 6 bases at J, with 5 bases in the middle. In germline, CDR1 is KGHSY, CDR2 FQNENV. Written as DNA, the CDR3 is TGTGCCAGCAGCCAACTAACCAATGAGCAGTTCTTC. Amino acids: CASSQLTNEQFF.

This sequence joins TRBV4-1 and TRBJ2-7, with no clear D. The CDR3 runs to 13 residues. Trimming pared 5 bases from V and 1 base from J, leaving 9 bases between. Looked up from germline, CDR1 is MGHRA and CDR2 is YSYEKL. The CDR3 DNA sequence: TGCGCCAGCAGCTCAGGTCCTTCCTACGAGCAGTACTTC. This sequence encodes CASSSGPSYEQYF.

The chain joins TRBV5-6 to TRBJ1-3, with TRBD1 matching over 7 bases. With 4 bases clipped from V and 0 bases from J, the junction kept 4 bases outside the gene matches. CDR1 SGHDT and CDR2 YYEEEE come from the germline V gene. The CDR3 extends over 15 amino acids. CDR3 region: CASSRGTASGNTIYF. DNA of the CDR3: TGTGCCAGCAGCAGGGGGACAGCCTCTGGAAACACCATATATTTT.

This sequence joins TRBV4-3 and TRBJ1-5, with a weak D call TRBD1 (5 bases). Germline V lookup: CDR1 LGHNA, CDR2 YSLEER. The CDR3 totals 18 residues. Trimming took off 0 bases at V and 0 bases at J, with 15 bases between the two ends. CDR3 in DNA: TGCGCCAGCAGCCAAGATTTTGGTGGGACCGATAGCAATCAGCCCCAGCATTTT. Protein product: CASSQDFGGTDSNQPQHF.

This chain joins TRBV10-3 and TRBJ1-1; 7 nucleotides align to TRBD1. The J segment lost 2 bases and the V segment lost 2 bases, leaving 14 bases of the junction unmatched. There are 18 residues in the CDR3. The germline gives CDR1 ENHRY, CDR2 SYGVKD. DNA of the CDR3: TGTGCCATCAGTGAGAGAGGGGGCTTTTCCCGAGGCAACACTGAAGCTTTCTTT. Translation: CAISERGGFSRGNTEAFF.